This T cell receptor (beta chain) comes out of a study of beta chain features in type 1 diabetes listed by TCRdb under 2018. Study-level background: Mean age, gender distribution, total cell number and subset yield were not different between patients and healthy donors. The study compared TCRB repertoires of sorted circulating CD4+ T cell subsets between recently diagnosed type 1 diabetes patients and matched healthy donors. A total of 90 million to 130 million sorted cells were examined across all samples, and a strong correlation was observed between cell number per subset and RNA yield. Regulatory and stem cell-like memory subsets were obtained from only 8 patients and about eight healthy donors, while naive and central memory subsets were obtained from all 30 or so donors. Paper-wide results and their limitations: Because the HLA sub-analyses included only small numbers of individuals, any influence of HLA type on TCRB rearrangement was left unresolved. Patients with type 1 diabetes made fewer insertions and deleted more nucleotides at VDJ recombination sites, implying thymic rearrangement abnormalities. PCR might favor shorter templates, but patient and control samples were amplified and corrected together, so any skew would affect both groups equally. Naive, central memory and regulatory TCRB repertoires appeared to be more alike among patients than among healthy donors. Because cDNA was sequenced instead of genomic DNA, highly expressing activated cells could be over-represented, though the groups showed no difference in activation or CD3 levels. Type 1 diabetes patients showed a moderate but significant shortening of TCRB CDR3 length in all four CD4+ subsets.

Each donor gave one peripheral blood draw, averaging around 0.11 L, which was collected into heparinised tubes. Naive, central memory, regulatory and stem cell-like memory CD4+ T cells were sorted on a BD FACSAria II using a panel including CD45RO, CCR7, CD25, CD127, CD95 and CD27. Purity was above 95% for every sorted population. PBMCs were isolated right away by Lymphoprep density gradient centrifugation and were stained directly, without culture. To minimize batch effects, samples were stained and sorted in pairs, one healthy donor with one patient per experiment. Comment on this clone: Its antigen has not been determined. No clone much larger than this one lies a single base away; base qualities are absent.

All of the isolated RNA was reverse transcribed with the High Capacity cDNA Reverse Transcription Kit, so expressed TCRB transcripts were sequenced. Deep immunoSEQ sequencing was applied to naive, central memory and regulatory T cell samples, giving an average of around 3.8 million total reads per sample. After sorted cells were lysed in RLT buffer, RNA was extracted with DNase-treated RNeasy Micro or Mini kits, with the choice depending on cell number. Each cell subset was processed separately to prevent cross-contamination, with patient and healthy donor samples processed together. The immunoSEQ multiplex PCR was used to amplify TCRB sequences from cDNA, yielding 87-bp fragments that span the CDR3 region. Sequencing of the amplicons was done on the Illumina HiSeq platform. The authors processed their data as follows. Synthetic template baselines were used to correct PCR bias computationally, reads within Hamming distance 2 were collapsed together, and singletons that could not be merged were discarded. By aligning reads against IMGT, V, D and J genes, CDR3 length, and insertions or deletions at six rearrangement sites were assigned. Within each subset, clonotype counts were normalized to sorted cell number, and only after that were true diversity and Gini coefficients computed with the tcR R package. Repertoire sharing was quantified using the overlap coefficient calculated on TCRB nucleotide sequences. Out-of-frame TCRB sequences from naive cells were analyzed as a proxy for the pre-selection repertoire. TCRdb holds this immuneACCESS table with in-frame rearrangements only. Some clones are missing; in checked studies, unresolved V genes explain under half, and the rest has no known cause. V, J and clone size are those of that table, while D and trimming were read from the DNA. The sample table holds about 340,000 clones, of which 13% were seen once. The ten largest clones take up 0.013% to 0.015% of the sample.

Deletion took 1 base off V and 4 bases off J, with a span of 8 bases between the germline ends. Taken from the germline V gene (reference sequence), the CDR1 and CDR2 loops are SGHNT and YYREEE. Including the terminal cysteine and phenylalanine, the CDR3 comprises 13 residues. The only DNA kept is the CDR3, 39 bases in frame from the first base. The V gene is TRBV5-4 and the J gene is TRBJ1-1; TRBD1 is a possible D gene, resting on 5 matching bases. This clonotype was obtained from a woman in her late teens or twenties with type 1 diabetes. Sequenced: naive CD4+ T cells from blood. According to the study, the label for this sample's cell subset or site signals: true naive CD4+ T cells. For the CDR3, the sequence is CASSLQGGTEAFF. The DNA sequence reads TGTGCCAGCAGCTTGCAGGGAGGCACTGAAGCTTTCTTT.